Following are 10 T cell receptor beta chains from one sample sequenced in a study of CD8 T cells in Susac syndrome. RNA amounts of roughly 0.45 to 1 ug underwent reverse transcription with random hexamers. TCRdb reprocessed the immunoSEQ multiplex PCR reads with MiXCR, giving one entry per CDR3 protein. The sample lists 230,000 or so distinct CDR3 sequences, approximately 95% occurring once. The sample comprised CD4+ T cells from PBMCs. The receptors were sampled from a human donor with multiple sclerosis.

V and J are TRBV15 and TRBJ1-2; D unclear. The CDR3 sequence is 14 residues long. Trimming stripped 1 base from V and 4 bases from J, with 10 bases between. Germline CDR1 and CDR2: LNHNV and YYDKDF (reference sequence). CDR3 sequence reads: CATSRVRISYGYTF. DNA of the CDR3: TGTGCCACCAGCAGAGTTCGAATTTCCTATGGCTACACCTTC.

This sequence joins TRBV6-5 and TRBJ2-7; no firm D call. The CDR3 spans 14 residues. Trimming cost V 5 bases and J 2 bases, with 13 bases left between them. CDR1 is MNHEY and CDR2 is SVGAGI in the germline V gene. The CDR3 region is CASSRTDGTYEQYF. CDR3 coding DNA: TGTGCCAGCAGTCGGACGGACGGAACCTACGAGCAGTACTTC.

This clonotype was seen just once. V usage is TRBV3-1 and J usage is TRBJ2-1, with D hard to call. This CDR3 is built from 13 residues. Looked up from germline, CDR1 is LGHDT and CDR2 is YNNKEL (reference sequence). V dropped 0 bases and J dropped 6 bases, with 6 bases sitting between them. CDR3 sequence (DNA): TGTGCCAGCAGCCAAGAAGTCCGCAATGAGCAGTTCTTC. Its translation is CASSQEVRNEQFF.

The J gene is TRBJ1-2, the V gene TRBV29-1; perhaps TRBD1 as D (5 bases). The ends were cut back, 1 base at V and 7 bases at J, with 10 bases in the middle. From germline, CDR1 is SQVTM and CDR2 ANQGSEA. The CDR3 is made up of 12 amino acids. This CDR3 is CSVEGTRGGYTF. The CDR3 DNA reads TGCAGCGTTGAAGGGACAAGGGGTGGCTACACCTTC.

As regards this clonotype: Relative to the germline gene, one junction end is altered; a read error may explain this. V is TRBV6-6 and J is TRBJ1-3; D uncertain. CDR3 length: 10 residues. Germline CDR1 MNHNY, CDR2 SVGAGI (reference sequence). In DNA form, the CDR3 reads TGTGCCAGCAGTGGACACACCATATATTTT. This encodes CASSGHTIYF.

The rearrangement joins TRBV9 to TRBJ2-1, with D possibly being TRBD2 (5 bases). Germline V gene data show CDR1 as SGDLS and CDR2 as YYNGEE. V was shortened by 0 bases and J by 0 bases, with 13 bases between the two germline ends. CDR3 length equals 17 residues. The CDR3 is CASSVALSGSSYNEQFF. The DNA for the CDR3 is TGTGCCAGCAGCGTAGCTCTTAGTGGGAGCTCCTACAATGAGCAGTTCTTC.

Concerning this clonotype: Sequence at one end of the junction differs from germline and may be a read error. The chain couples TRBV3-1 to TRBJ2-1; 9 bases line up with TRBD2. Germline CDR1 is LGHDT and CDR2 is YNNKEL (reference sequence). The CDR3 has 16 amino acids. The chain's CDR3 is CASSLRLADTYHEQFF. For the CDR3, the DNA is TGTGCCAGCAGCCTAAGACTAGCGGACACCTACCATGAGCAGTTCTTC.

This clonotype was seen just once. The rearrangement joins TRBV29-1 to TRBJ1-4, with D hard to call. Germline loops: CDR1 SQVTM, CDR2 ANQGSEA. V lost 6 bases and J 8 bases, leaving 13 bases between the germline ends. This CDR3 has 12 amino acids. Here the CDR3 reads CSVSAVGEKLFF. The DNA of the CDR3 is TGCAGCGTGTCGGCCGTCGGAGAAAAACTGTTTTTT.

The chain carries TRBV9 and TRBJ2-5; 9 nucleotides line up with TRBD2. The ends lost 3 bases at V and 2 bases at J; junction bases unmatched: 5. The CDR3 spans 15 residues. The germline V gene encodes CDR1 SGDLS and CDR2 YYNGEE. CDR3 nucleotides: TGTGCCAGCAGCGCACTAGCGGGTTTACAAGAGACCCAGTACTTC. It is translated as CASSALAGLQETQYF.

This chain's CDR3 is CASSQGTGMYF. In DNA, the CDR3 is TGTGCCAGCAGCCAAGGGACAGGGATGTACTTC. The chain joins TRBV3-1 to TRBJ2-5; 8 bases line up with TRBD1. The CDR3 sequence is 11 residues long. Trimming took 1 base from V and 13 from J; bases not matched to a gene: 2. Germline CDR1 is LGHDT and CDR2 is YNNKEL (reference sequence).